This is a list of T cell receptor beta chains from one sample in a study of blood T cell repertoires in COVID-19. This table comes from immunoSEQ multiplex PCR, and its TCRdb copy is limited to in-frame clones, with some not included. The sample holds 200,000 or so clones, approximately 89% seen once. Sequencing was done on a sample of PBMCs or T cells enriched from blood (not recorded which). All receptors come from a woman in her 40s with acute COVID-19. Both conserved end residues are part of each CDR3. Each record gives: clone size, D gene, J gene, V gene, CDR3 protein, CDR3 DNA. D genes are given only for firm matches. Only part of the rows carry a size: once, few, many, or a class if the clone is expanded.

NA,TRBD2,TRBJ2-2,TRBV7-7,CASSPKFGRRGGNTGELFF,TGTGCCAGCAGTCCTAAGTTTGGACGGCGGGGGGGGAACACCGGGGAGCTGTTTTTT
NA,NA,TRBJ1-4,TRBV5-1,CASSSVPQGSNEKLFF,TGCGCCAGCAGCTCGGTACCACAGGGATCTAATGAAAAACTGTTTTTT
NA,NA,TRBJ1-2,TRBV6-5,CASRSGQTPYGYTF,TGTGCCAGCAGATCCGGACAGACCCCCTATGGCTACACCTTC
NA,TRBD1,TRBJ1-2,TRBV5-5,CASSVTGGANYGYTF,TGTGCCAGCAGCGTGACAGGGGGTGCTAACTATGGCTACACCTTC
NA,TRBD1,TRBJ1-2,TRBV2,CASRGTGGAYGYTF,TGTGCCAGCAGGGGGACAGGGGGCGCATATGGCTACACCTTC
once,TRBD2,TRBJ2-3,TRBV5-6,CASSAGGLAGGRGDTQYF,TGTGCCAGCAGCGCCGGGGGACTAGCGGGAGGCCGGGGGGATACGCAGTATTTT
NA,NA,TRBJ1-3,TRBV7-8,CASSLVTGFSGNTIYF,TGTGCCAGCAGCTTAGTCACAGGGTTCTCTGGAAACACCATATATTTT
NA,TRBD1,TRBJ1-2,TRBV7-9,CASSLMVQGATYGYTF,TGTGCCAGCAGCTTAATGGTACAGGGGGCGACCTATGGCTACACCTTC
NA,TRBD1,TRBJ1-6,TRBV4-2,CASSQDNRGSPLHF,TGTGCCAGCAGCCAAGATAACAGGGGTTCACCCCTCCACTTT
NA,TRBD1,TRBJ1-1,TRBV3-1/TRBV3-2,CASSQEGTGNTEAFF,TGTGCCAGCAGCCAAGAGGGGACAGGGAACACTGAAGCTTTCTTT
NA,TRBD2,TRBJ2-3,TRBV30,CAWSEPGTSYRTDTQYF,TGTGCCTGGAGTGAACCGGGGACTAGCTACCGCACAGATACGCAGTATTTT
NA,TRBD1,TRBJ2-3,TRBV7-9,CASSLGGRTGATDTQYF,TGTGCCAGCAGCTTGGGGGGCCGGACAGGGGCCACAGATACGCAGTATTTT
few,TRBD1,TRBJ1-4,TRBV5-1,CASSVTGVSNEKLFF,TGCGCCAGCAGCGTTACAGGGGTATCTAATGAAAAACTGTTTTTT
NA,TRBD1,TRBJ1-1,TRBV19,CASSIDYRGGTEAFF,TGTGCCAGTAGTATAGATTACAGGGGTGGCACTGAAGCTTTCTTT
NA,NA,TRBJ1-1,TRBV19,CASSIATGTEAFF,TGTGCCAGTAGTATAGCCACAGGGACTGAAGCTTTCTTT
NA,TRBD1,TRBJ2-1,TRBV15,CATSRDPRTGINEQFF,TGTGCCACCAGCAGAGATCCAAGGACAGGCATAAATGAGCAGTTCTTC
NA,TRBD1,TRBJ1-1,TRBV6-5,CASSYSPGQGVAFF,TGTGCCAGCAGTTACTCACCGGGACAGGGTGTAGCTTTCTTT
NA,TRBD1,TRBJ2-7,TRBV5-6,CASSLLGGASYEQYF,TGTGCCAGCAGCTTGTTAGGGGGCGCATCCTACGAGCAGTACTTC
NA,NA,TRBJ2-7,TRBV5-1,CASSWAGLYEQYF,TGCGCCAGCAGCTGGGCTGGCTTGTACGAGCAGTACTTC
once,NA,TRBJ1-2,TRBV5-5,CASREGRGTFGRGYTF,TGTGCCAGCAGGGAGGGACGCGGCACCTTCGGCCGTGGCTACACCTTC
NA,NA,TRBJ1-6,TRBV6-1,CASSELAGQRSPLHF,TGTGCCAGCAGTGAACTGGCAGGGCAAAGGTCACCCCTCCACTTT
NA,TRBD1,TRBJ1-1,TRBV7-2,CASSDRGLGYSEAFF,TGTGCCAGCAGCGACAGGGGGCTCGGATACTCTGAAGCTTTCTTT
NA,TRBD2,TRBJ2-7,TRBV4-1,CASSQGASTSGGSFYEQYF,TGCGCCAGCAGCCAGGGCGCCAGCACCAGCGGGGGGTCTTTCTACGAGCAGTACTTC
NA,TRBD1,TRBJ2-7,TRBV19,CASRVTGTGFYEQYF,TGTGCCAGTAGGGTCACCGGGACAGGGTTTTACGAGCAGTACTTC
NA,TRBD1,TRBJ2-7,TRBV6-9,CASSYLTGPYEQYF,TGTGCCAGCAGTTATCTGACAGGGCCCTACGAGCAGTACTTC
NA,NA,TRBJ2-7,TRBV11-2,CASSLEQGPLWQYF,TGTGCCAGCAGCTTAGAGCAGGGCCCCCTTTGGCAGTACTTC